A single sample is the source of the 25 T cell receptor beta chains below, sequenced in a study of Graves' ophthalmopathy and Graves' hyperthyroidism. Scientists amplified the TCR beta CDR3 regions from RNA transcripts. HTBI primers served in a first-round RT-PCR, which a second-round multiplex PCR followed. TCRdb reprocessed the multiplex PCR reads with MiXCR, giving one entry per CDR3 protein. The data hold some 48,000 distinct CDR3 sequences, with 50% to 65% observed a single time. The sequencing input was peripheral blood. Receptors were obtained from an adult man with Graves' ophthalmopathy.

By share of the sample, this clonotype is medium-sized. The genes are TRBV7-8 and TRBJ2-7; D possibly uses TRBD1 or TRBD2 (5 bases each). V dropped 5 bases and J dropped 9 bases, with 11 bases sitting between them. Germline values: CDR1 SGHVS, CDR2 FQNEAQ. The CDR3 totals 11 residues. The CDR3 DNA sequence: TGTGCCAGCAGCCGAGGGGCAGGGCAGTACTTC. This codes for CASSRGAGQYF.

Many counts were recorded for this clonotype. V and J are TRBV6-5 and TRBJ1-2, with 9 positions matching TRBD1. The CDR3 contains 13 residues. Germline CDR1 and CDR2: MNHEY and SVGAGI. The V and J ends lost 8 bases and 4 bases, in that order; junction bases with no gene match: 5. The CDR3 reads CASGTGMFYGYTF. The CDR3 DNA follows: TGTGCCAGCGGGACAGGGATGTTCTATGGCTACACCTTC.

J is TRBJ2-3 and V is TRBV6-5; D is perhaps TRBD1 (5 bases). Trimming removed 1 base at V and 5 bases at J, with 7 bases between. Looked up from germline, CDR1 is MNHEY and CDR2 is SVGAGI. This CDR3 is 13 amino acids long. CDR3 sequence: CASSYLGEDTQYF. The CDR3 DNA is TGTGCCAGCAGTTACTTAGGGGAAGATACGCAGTATTTT.

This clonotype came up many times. This CDR3 is CASSFSGDYEQYF. CDR3 nucleotide sequence: TGCGCCAGCAGCTTTAGCGGGGATTACGAGCAGTACTTC. This chain uses TRBV5-1 with TRBJ2-7, with TRBD2 matching over 8 bases. Per the germline V gene, CDR1 is SGHRS and CDR2 is YFSETQ. J was trimmed by 4 bases and V by 2 bases; bases with no gene match: 2. This CDR3 region has 13 residues.

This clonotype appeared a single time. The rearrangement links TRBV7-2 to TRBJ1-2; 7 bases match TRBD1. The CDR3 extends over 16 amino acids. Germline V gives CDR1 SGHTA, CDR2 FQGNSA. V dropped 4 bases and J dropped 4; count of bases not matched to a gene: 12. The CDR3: CASSSPHRGLGYGYTF. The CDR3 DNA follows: TGTGCCAGCAGCTCCCCCCACAGGGGATTGGGCTATGGCTACACCTTC. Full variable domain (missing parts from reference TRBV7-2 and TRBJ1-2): GAGVSQSPSNKVTEKGKDVELRCDPISGHTALYWYRQSLGQGLEFLIYFQGNSAPDKSGLPSDRFSAERTGGSVSTLTIQRTQQEDSAVYLCASSSPHRGLGYGYTFGSGTRLTVV.

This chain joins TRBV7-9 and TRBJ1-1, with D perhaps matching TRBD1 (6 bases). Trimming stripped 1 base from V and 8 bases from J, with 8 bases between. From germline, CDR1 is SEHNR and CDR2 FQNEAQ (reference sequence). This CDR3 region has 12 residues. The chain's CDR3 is CASSLGGAEAFF. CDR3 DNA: TGTGCCAGCAGCTTAGGGGGGGCCGAAGCTTTCTTT.

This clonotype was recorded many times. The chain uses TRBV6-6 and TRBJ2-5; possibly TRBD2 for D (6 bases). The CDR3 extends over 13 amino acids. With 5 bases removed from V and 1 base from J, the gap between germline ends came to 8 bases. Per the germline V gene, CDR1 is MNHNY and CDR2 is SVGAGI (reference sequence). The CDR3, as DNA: TGTGCCAGCAGTCGGGACTTCCAAGAGACCCAGTACTTC. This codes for CASSRDFQETQYF.

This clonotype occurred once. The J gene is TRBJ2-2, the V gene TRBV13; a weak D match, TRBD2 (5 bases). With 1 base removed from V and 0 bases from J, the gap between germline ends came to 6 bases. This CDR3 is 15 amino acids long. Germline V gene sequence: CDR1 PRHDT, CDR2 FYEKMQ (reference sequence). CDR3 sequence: CASSLAAANTGELFF. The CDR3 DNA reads TGTGCCAGCAGCTTAGCAGCGGCGAACACCGGGGAGCTGTTTTTT.

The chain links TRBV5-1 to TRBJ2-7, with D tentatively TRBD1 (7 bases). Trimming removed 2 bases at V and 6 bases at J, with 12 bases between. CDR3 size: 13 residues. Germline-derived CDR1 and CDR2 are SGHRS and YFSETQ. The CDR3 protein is CASSFRQGGEQYF. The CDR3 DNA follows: TGCGCCAGCAGCTTCAGGCAGGGGGGCGAGCAGTACTTC.

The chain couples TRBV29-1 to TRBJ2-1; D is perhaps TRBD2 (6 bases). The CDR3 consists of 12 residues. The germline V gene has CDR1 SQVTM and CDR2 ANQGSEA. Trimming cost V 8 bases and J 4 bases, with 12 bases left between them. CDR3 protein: CSSRRGYNEQFF. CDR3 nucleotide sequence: TGCAGCTCCCGCCGGGGGTACAATGAGCAGTTCTTC.

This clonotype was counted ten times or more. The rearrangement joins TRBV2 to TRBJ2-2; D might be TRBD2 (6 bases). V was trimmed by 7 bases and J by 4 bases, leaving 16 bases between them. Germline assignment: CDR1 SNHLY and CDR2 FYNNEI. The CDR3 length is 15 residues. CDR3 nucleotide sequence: TGTGCCAGCAATTGGCGGCAGGGAGGCACCGGGGAGCTGTTTTTT. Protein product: CASNWRQGGTGELFF.

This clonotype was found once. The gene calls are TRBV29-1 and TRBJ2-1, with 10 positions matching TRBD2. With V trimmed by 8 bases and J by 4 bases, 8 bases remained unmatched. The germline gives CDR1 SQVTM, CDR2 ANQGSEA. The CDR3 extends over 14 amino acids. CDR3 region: CSTRLAGGYNEQFF. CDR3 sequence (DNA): TGCAGCACCCGACTAGCGGGTGGGTACAATGAGCAGTTCTTC.

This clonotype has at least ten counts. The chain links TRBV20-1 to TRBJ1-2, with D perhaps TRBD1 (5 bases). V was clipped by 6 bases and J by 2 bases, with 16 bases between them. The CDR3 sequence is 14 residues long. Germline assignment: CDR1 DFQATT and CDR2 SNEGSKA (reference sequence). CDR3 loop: CSATSGTENYGYTF. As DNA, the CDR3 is TGCAGTGCCACATCCGGGACTGAAAACTATGGCTACACCTTC.

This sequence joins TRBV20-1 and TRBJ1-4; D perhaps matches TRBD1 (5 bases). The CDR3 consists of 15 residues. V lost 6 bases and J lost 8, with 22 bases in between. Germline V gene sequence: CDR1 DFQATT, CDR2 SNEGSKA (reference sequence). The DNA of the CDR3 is TGCAGTGCCCCCGCATCGCGGGACTGGGGGGAAAAACTGTTTTTT. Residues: CSAPASRDWGEKLFF.

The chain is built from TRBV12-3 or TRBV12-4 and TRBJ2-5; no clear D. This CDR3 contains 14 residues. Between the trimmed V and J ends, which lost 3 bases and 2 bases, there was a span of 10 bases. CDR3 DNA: TGTGCCAGCAGTTTTTTGACCAATCAAGAGACCCAGTACTTC. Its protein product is CASSFLTNQETQYF.

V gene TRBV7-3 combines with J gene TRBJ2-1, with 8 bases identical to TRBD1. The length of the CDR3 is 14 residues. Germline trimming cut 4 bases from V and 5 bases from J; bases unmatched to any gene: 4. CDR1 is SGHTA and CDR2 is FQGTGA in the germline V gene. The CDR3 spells CASSSKQGDNEQFF. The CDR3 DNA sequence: TGTGCCAGCAGCTCGAAACAGGGGGACAATGAGCAGTTCTTC.

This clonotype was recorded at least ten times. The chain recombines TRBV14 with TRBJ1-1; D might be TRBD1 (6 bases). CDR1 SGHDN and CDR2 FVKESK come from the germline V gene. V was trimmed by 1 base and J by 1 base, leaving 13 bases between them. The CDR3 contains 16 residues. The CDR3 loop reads CASSQGRGAPNTEAFF. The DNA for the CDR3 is TGTGCCAGCAGCCAAGGGCGGGGGGCGCCGAACACTGAAGCTTTCTTT.

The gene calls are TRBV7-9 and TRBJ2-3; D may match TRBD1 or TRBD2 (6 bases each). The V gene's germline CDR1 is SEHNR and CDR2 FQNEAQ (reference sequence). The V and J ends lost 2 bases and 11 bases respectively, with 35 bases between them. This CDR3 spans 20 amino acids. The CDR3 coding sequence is TGTGCCAGCAGCTTAATCCTAGGGATGGGGGGCCTCAGCTCCTACAATGAGCAGTATTTT. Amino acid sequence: CASSLILGMGGLSSYNEQYF.

This CDR3 is CASSLQGESYEQYF. The CDR3 coding sequence is TGTGCCAGCAGTTTACAGGGGGAATCCTACGAGCAGTACTTC. The rearrangement joins TRBV12-3 or TRBV12-4 to TRBJ2-7, with 7 bases matching TRBD1. V lost 2 bases and J lost 1; bases outside the gene matches: 2. CDR3 length: 14 residues.

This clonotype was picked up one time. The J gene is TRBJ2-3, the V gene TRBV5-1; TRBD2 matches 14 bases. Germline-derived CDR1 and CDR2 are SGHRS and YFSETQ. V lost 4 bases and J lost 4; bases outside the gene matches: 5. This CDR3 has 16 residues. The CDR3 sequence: CASSKGLAGEADTQYF. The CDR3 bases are TGCGCCAGCAGCAAGGGACTAGCGGGAGAGGCAGATACGCAGTATTTT. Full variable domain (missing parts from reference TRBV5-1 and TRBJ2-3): KAGVTQTPRYLIKTRGQQVTLSCSPISGHRSVSWYQQTPGQGLQFLFEYFSETQRNKGNFPGRFSGRQFSNSRSEMNVSTLELGDSALYLCASSKGLAGEADTQYFGPGTRLTVL.

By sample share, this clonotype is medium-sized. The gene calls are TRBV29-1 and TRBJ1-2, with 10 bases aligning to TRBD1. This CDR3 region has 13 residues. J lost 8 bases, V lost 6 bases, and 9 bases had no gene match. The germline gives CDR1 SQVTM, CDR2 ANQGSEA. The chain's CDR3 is CSVGGGTGDGYTF. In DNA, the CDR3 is TGCAGCGTCGGAGGGGGGACAGGGGACGGCTACACCTTC.

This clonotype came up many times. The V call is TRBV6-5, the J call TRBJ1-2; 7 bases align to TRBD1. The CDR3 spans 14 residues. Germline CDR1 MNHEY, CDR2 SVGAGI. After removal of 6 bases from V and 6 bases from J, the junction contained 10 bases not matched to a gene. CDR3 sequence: CASSRQGGANGYTF. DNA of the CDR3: TGTGCCAGCAGCCGTCAGGGGGGGGCTAATGGCTACACCTTC.

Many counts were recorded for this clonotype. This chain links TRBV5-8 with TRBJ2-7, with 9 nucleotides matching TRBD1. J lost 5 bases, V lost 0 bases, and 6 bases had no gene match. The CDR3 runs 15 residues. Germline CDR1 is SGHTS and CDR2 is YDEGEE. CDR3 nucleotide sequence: TGTGCCAGCAGCTTGGCCGGACAGGGGATCAACGAGCAGTACTTC. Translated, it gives CASSLAGQGINEQYF.

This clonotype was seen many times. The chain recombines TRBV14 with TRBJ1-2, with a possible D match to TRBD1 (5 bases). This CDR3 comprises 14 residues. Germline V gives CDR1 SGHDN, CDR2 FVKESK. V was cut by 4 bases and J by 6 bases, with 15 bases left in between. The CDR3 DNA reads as TGTGCCAGCAGCCCAGAGTATCGGGGGAATGGCTACACCTTC. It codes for CASSPEYRGNGYTF. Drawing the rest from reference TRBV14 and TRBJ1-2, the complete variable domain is EAGVTQFPSHSVIEKGQTVTLRCDPISGHDNLYWYRRVMGKEIKFLLHFVKESKQDESGMPNNRFLAERTGGTYSTLKVQPAELEDSGVYFCASSPEYRGNGYTFGSGTRLTVV.

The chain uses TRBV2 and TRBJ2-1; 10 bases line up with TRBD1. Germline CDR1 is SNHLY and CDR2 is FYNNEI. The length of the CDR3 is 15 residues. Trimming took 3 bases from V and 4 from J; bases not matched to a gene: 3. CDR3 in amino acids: CASSDRTGGYNEQFF. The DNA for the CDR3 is TGTGCCAGCAGTGATCGGACAGGGGGGTACAATGAGCAGTTCTTC.